The 12 T cell receptor beta chains listed next were all sequenced from one sample in a study of cytomegalovirus exposure and HLA in healthy donors. PCR involved 60 Vbeta and 13 Jbeta primers. Assay used: immunoSEQ multiplex PCR; TCRdb lists only in-frame clones, some missing. The data contain roughly 93,000 clones, about 74% of them singletons. Sequencing was performed on PBMCs. The receptors were gathered from a male donor in good health and CMV-seronegative.

The rearrangement uses TRBV6-1 and TRBJ1-5; no clear D gene. CDR3 length equals 13 residues. Trimming pared 7 bases from V and 4 bases from J, leaving 11 bases between. The germline CDR1 and CDR2 sequences are MNHNS and SASEGT. Here the CDR3 reads CASIPSSNQPQHF. CDR3 coding DNA: TGTGCCAGCATCCCGTCTAGTAATCAGCCCCAGCATTTT.

The table lists this clone with a few counts. J is TRBJ2-7 and V is TRBV27, with 7 bases aligning to TRBD2. The CDR3 has 15 amino acids. V gave up 2 bases and J gave up 1 base; unmatched junction bases: 5. Germline V gene lookup returns CDR1 MNHEY and CDR2 SMNVEV (reference sequence). This CDR3 reads CASSLRGDISYEQYF. The CDR3, as DNA: TGTGCCAGCAGTTTACGGGGGGATATTTCCTACGAGCAGTACTTC.

This chain links TRBV9 with TRBJ2-6; 7 positions agree with TRBD1. Germline-derived CDR1 and CDR2 are SGDLS and YYNGEE. V lost 3 bases to trimming and J lost 4 bases; unmatched junction nucleotides: 7. This CDR3 is built from 16 residues. CDR3 nucleotides: TGTGCCAGCAGCGCCTTACAGGGGATCGGGGCCAACGTCCTGACTTTC. Its translation: CASSALQGIGANVLTF.

This clone has a single count. The chain carries TRBV6-5 and TRBJ2-5; unclear D gene. CDR1 is MNHEY and CDR2 is SVGAGI in the germline V gene. This CDR3 is built from 12 residues. V was cut by 5 bases and J by 5 bases, with 9 bases left in between. This chain's CDR3 is CASSELIETQYF. CDR3 in DNA: TGTGCCAGCAGTGAACTAATCGAGACCCAGTACTTC.

This chain links TRBV6-1 with TRBJ2-2, with D possibly TRBD1 on 5 matching bases. The CDR3 has 16 residues. Germline V gene data show CDR1 as MNHNS and CDR2 as SASEGT. Trimming cost V 1 base and J 3 bases, with 12 bases left between them. CDR3 sequence (DNA): TGTGCCAGCAGTGAAGGGTCCAGGGTCGACACCGGGGAGCTGTTTTTT. Translating gives CASSEGSRVDTGELFF.

V and J are TRBV7-9 and TRBJ1-1; 9 nucleotides agree with TRBD1. Unmatched junction bases numbered 4, after V lost 2 bases and J lost 3 bases. The CDR3 extends over 15 amino acids. Germline V CDR1 and CDR2: SEHNR, FQNEAQ (reference sequence). Here the CDR3 reads CASSLKGTGYTEAFF. The CDR3, as DNA: TGTGCCAGCAGCTTAAAGGGGACAGGGTACACTGAAGCTTTCTTT.

V usage is TRBV29-1 and J usage is TRBJ2-7; TRBD1 matches 9 bases. This CDR3 region has 21 residues. J gave up 3 bases and V 3 bases, and 27 bases lay outside the gene matches. Germline-derived CDR1 and CDR2 are SQVTM and ANQGSEA. Written as DNA, the CDR3 is TGCAGCGTTGATATCACGTCACCAAGGGACTTCCGGGACAGGGAATTCTACGAGCAGTACTTC. Its translation is CSVDITSPRDFRDREFYEQYF.

V gene TRBV29-1 combines with J gene TRBJ2-6, with 8 bases lining up with TRBD1. The ends lost 5 bases at V and 3 bases at J; junction bases unmatched: 9. This CDR3 contains 16 residues. The germline V gene has CDR1 SQVTM and CDR2 ANQGSEA. This chain's CDR3 is CSVPGQGVSGANVLTF. The CDR3 bases are TGCAGCGTTCCTGGACAGGGAGTAAGTGGGGCCAACGTCCTGACTTTC.

This rearrangement joins TRBV27 to TRBJ2-5, with TRBD2 identical over 11 bases. J lost 3 bases, V lost 3 bases, and 3 bases had no gene match. CDR3 length equals 15 residues. CDR1 is MNHEY, CDR2 SMNVEV, per germline (reference sequence). This chain's CDR3 is CASSFLAGGKETQYF. In DNA, the CDR3 is TGTGCCAGCAGTTTCTTAGCGGGAGGGAAAGAGACCCAGTACTTC.

The rearrangement joins TRBV4-2 to TRBJ2-1; 12 bases match TRBD2. Germline V gene sequence: CDR1 LGHNA, CDR2 YNFKEQ. The junction had 12 bases not matched to a gene; V was cut back by 6 bases and J by 9 bases. This CDR3 spans 16 amino acids. CDR3: CASSPRSLAGGGEQFF. In nucleotides, the CDR3 is TGTGCCAGCAGTCCAAGGTCCCTAGCGGGAGGGGGTGAGCAGTTCTTC.

The chain carries TRBV9 and TRBJ1-4; TRBD1 aligns across 7 bases. After removal of 0 bases from V and 7 bases from J, the junction contained 3 bases not matched to a gene. The germline V gene has CDR1 SGDLS and CDR2 YYNGEE. The CDR3 consists of 14 residues. The CDR3 sequence: CASSVAQGGEKLFF. The CDR3 nucleotides are TGTGCCAGCAGCGTAGCGCAGGGGGGTGAAAAACTGTTTTTT.

The V gene is TRBV6-4, the J gene TRBJ2-3, with no clear D. The germline V gene encodes CDR1 MRHNA and CDR2 SNTAGT. Trimming cost V 5 bases and J 6 bases, with 12 bases left between them. This CDR3 contains 13 residues. The CDR3 loop is CASSKTLLDTQYF. The DNA of the CDR3 is TGTGCCAGCAGTAAGACACTGCTGGATACGCAGTATTTT.